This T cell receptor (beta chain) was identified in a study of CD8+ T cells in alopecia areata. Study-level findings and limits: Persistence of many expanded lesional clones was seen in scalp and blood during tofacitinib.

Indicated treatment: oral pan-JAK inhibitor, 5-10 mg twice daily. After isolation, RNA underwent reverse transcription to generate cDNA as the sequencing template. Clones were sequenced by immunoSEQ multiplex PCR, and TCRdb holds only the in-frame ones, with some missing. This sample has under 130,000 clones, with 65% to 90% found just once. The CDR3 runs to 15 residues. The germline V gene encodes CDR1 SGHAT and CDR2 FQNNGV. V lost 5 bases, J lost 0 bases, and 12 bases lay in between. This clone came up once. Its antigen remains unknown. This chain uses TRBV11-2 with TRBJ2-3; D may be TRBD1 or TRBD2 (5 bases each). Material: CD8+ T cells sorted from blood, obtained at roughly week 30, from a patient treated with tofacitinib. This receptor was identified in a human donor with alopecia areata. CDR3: CASSPRGLSTDTQYF. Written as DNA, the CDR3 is TGTGCCAGCAGCCCCCGGGGCTTGAGCACAGATACGCAGTATTTT.